This T cell receptor beta chain was captured in a study of cytomegalovirus exposure and HLA in healthy donors. TCRdb's table, derived via immunoSEQ multiplex PCR, lists solely in-frame clones and lacks some. The sample holds about 220,000 clones, around nine tenths seen once. A note on this clone: Antigen: not known.

Whole-study results and caveats: Reported performance of the classifier showed diagnosis of cytomegalovirus status with high specificity and sensitivity.

The receptor was isolated from a young woman in good health and CMV-seronegative. The source material was PBMCs.

The CDR3 region is CASRTGGETQYF. CDR3 nucleotides: TGTGCCAGCAGGACAGGGGGAGAGACCCAGTACTTC. The genes are TRBV6-1 and TRBJ2-5; 9 nucleotides align to TRBD1. The CDR3 covers 12 residues. Germline CDR1 reads MNHNS; CDR2 reads SASEGT. The V segment lost 6 bases and the J segment 4 bases; nucleotides outside the gene matches: 0.